The T cell receptor (beta chain) described here comes from a study of high-grade serous ovarian cancer treatment subgroups. Tumor samples were obtained before definitive surgery or chemotherapy. Generated by immunoSEQ multiplex PCR, the TCRdb table keeps only in-frame clones and is missing some. The sample includes around 30,000 clones, approximately 79% of them seen just once. The CDR3 contains 16 residues. V dropped 4 bases and J dropped 8; count of bases not matched to a gene: 10. Germline V gene data show CDR1 as MNHNS and CDR2 as SASEGT. The J gene is TRBJ2-1, the V gene TRBV6-1; 11 bases line up with TRBD2. Sequenced material: tumor tissue. This TCR came from a human donor with high-grade serous ovarian cancer. CDR3 protein: CASSVLAGVVGYEQFF. DNA of the CDR3: TGTGCCAGCAGTGTACTAGCGGGAGTAGTTGGTTATGAGCAGTTCTTC.